The clone carrying this T cell receptor (beta chain) occurred a few times. As yet, its antigen is unknown. Germline V gives CDR1 SGDLS, CDR2 YYNGEE. The V and J ends lost 0 bases and 4 bases respectively, with 6 bases between them. The CDR3 loop spans 13 amino acids. TCRdb reanalysed the 5' RACE reads using MiXCR and keeps one entry per CDR3 protein. The sample yields some 440,000 distinct CDR3 sequences, around 27% seen once. This sample is part of a study of T-cell memory formation after mild COVID-19. Turning to the study itself: TCR clusters largely stayed donor specific.

Study findings and constraints: Clones that contracted from day 15 to 85 had balanced CD4/CD8; later expanders were CD4+ biased. The study detected some responding clones in pre-infection memory, suggesting cross-reactive memory joined.

This clonotype was sampled from an adult woman who had mild COVID-19 (a few samples of this study predate the infection). Cell type and time point are not known. V and J are TRBV9 and TRBJ2-3; D uncertain. The sample comprised PBMCs or a T cell subset sorted from them (not recorded which). CDR3 protein: CASSVEAADTQYF. CDR3 DNA: TGTGCCAGCAGCGTAGAAGCCGCAGATACGCAGTATTTT.